The clone carrying this T cell receptor beta chain was recorded only once. This study enrolled people aged about 18 to 90 from around 26 US geographic areas. Cohort placement rested on clinical history that participants reported themselves. This CDR3 contains 15 residues. Germline lookup yields CDR1 LNHDA and CDR2 SQIVND (reference sequence). J lost 1 base, V lost 6 bases, and 8 bases had no gene match. The record originates from a study of blood T cell repertoires in COVID-19. Looking at the study overall: Samples came from the United States, Italy and Spain, spanning acute and convalescent COVID-19.

Libraries were prepared by immunoSEQ multiplex PCR; TCRdb keeps only in-frame clonotypes and omits some of them. The data show some 250,000 clones, with roughly four fifths seen just once and approximately 15% held by the top ten. The sequence derives from a man aged 35 to 55 who had recovered from COVID-19. The chain combines TRBV19 with TRBJ1-1, with 7 nucleotides matching TRBD1. Specimen: PBMCs or T cells enriched from blood (not recorded which). The CDR3 reads CASRLGTAGNTEAFF. The CDR3 DNA sequence: TGTGCCAGTAGACTCGGGACAGCCGGGAACACTGAAGCTTTCTTT.